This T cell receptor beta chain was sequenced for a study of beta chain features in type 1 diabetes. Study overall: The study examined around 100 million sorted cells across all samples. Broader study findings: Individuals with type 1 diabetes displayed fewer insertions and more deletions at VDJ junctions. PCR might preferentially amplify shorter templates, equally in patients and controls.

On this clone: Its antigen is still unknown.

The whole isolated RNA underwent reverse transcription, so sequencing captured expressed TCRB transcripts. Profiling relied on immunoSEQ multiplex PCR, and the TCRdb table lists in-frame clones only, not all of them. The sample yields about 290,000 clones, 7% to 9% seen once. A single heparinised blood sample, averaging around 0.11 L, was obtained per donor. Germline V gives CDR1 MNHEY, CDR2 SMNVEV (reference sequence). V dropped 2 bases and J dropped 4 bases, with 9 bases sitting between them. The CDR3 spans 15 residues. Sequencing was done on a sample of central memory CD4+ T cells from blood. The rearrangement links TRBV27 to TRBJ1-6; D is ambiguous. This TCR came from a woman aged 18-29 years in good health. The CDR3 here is CASSLNRIYNSPLHF. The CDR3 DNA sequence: TGTGCCAGCAGTTTAAACAGAATATATAATTCACCCCTCCACTTT.